This entry features one T cell receptor (beta chain) sequence. What antigen it recognizes has not been identified. No base quality values were provided; no much bigger clone lies one nucleotide off. This sample was taken from a study of cytomegalovirus exposure and HLA in healthy donors (dated by TCRdb to 2016 to 2017). Study-level background: An earlier analysis of approximately 600 of the donors reported about 290 Gb of sequence data and roughly 110 million unique TCR beta sequences from about 200 million T cells. Using immunosequencing, the study profiled T cell repertoires from fewer than 850 subjects and related those repertoires to cytomegalovirus serostatus. All discovery cohort repertoires had been generated using a single sequencing platform. About 280 gigabases of sequencing data and 70 million to 100 million unique TCR sequences made up an early release that covered nearly 650 HLA-typed donors. Across some 400 genotyped donors of the cohort, an average of about 250,000 unique TCR beta nucleotide sequences per donor were sequenced, and roughly 17% of those sequences were non-productive. The study aimed to test whether signatures of past pathogen exposure could be identified by cataloging public T cell receptors. A later analysis re-examined previously published TCR beta repertoires from 600 to 700 donors and added high-resolution HLA genotyping to investigate patterns of TCR occurrence. To predict cytomegalovirus infection status, the study brought together high-throughput TCR immunosequencing, statistical association of individual TCRs with disease status, and machine learning. Typing coverage differed by locus: A, B, C, DRB1 and DQB1 were typed in about 620-630 donors, DQA1 in about 500, DPA1 in some 600, and DPB1 in 400 to 490. HLA typing included class I and class II loci at four-digit resolution. In the later analysis, no new phenotypic data were used to find candidate immune exposures; instead, reliance was placed on TCR beta sequences and their occurrence across donors. An earlier analysis of fewer than 750 of the donors used high-throughput TCR beta sequencing to judge whether each TCR beta V gene segment behaved as functional or pseudogenic. Donor age, sex, ethnicity and CMV serostatus were collected together with the repertoire data. Because of strong linkage in the cohort, a handful of DR-DQ haplotypes were treated as single units for association and clustering. Along with the roughly 700-subject first cohort, a separate validation cohort of around 110 different subjects was used. Among the roughly 390 genotyped donors, 75% to 90% belonged to the genetic ancestry cluster associated with self-reported Caucasian donors. A later genetic analysis took genome-wide SNP genotypes for about three fifths of the roughly 670 donors and used that subset as a discovery cohort. What the authors observed across the whole study: Correlated functional status among segregating V segments might reflect linkage disequilibrium, but an unknown experimental factor could not be ruled out. A later genetic analysis reported fewer N-insertions in productive TCRs among donors in an Asian-associated ancestry cluster than the roughly 670-donor mean. Because HLA typing was unavailable for some donors at each locus, only the typed subset was used in association tests. The study listed 150 to 200 TCR beta chains as associated with cytomegalovirus. In an earlier analysis of around 600 of the donors, most TCR beta V segments were observed in productive rearrangements about 90% or about 30% of the time, broadly matching IMGT annotations. The sequencing pipeline was judged likely to have produced a cluster of highly shared sequence variants as a technical artifact. Strong co-occurrence of HLA alleles, especially DR and DQ, made assigning TCR associations to individual alleles difficult. According to a later analysis, TCR association rates differed among HLA loci, with DRB1 alleles showing the most associated TCRs and HLA-C alleles showing the fewest. In a later analysis, several top co-occurrence clusters were reported to appear linked to parvovirus B19, influenza, CMV and Epstein-Barr virus. The authors suggested that the approach could potentially be generalized to other disease states and immunological phenotypes. Sequencing depth was assumed to be roughly uniform across donors in the presence/absence analyses, though that assumption may not hold. At a false discovery rate of 0.05, a later analysis linked fewer than 20,000 TCR beta sequences to specific HLA alleles. In this cohort, only TCR beta chains were sequenced, and detectable features were limited by the absence of alpha or paired-chain data. In a later genetic analysis, a missense DCLRE1C variant was associated with V-gene and J-gene trimming of TCR beta chains, and the association was replicated in an independent cohort. In a later analysis, HLA-associated TCR beta chains were found to be more clonally expanded and to have lower generation probabilities than equally common non-associated chains. The classifier was reported to diagnose cytomegalovirus status with high specificity and sensitivity in both the original and validation cohorts. Over 15 rarely observed V segments, including chromosome 9 orphons, were excluded from the earlier analysis of approximately 500 of the donors because counts were too low. Most CMV-associated TCR beta chains appeared to be HLA-restricted in a later analysis, and the HLA associations seemed to be driven largely by CMV exposure. The only immune exposure information available for the cohort was CMV serostatus. Across donors, most TCR sequences were observed very rarely, whereas some public TCRs were present in many individuals. A further reported finding was that TCR beta sequences accurately predicted the HLA-A and HLA-B alleles for most subjects in the first cohort. A few of the identified cytomegalovirus-associated TCR beta chains were confirmed in vitro to be specific for cytomegalovirus antigens.

The cohort was made up of approximately 700 healthy bone marrow donors. At the time of sampling, all cohort members were nominally healthy, though unrecorded immune exposures were likely present. The donor tested CMV seronegative, placing the donor among the 350 to 400 seronegative members of the cohort. Each donor provided a peripheral blood sample, and peripheral blood mononuclear cells were used for TCR beta sequencing. Genomic DNA was extracted from the blood cell samples with the Qiagen DNeasy Blood Extraction Kit. The method behind the library was the immunoSEQ multiplex PCR assay. For the multiplex PCR, a mixture combining 60 forward primers for TCR Vbeta segments and 13 reverse primers for TCR Jbeta segments was used. The CDR3 region of rearranged TCR beta genes was amplified from genomic DNA by a multiplex PCR assay. The Illumina HiSeq System was used to sequence the amplified TCR beta libraries as 87-base-pair reads. The authors processed their data as follows. A later analysis counted approximately 74 million unique TCR beta chains across the 600 to 850 repertoires, and some 11 million of these chains were shared by at least two donors. Raw reads were error-corrected and collapsed into unique sequences by a nearest-neighbor algorithm in which closely related sequences were merged to remove PCR and sequencing errors. To assign V, D and J gene segments, CDR3 sequences were aligned to IMGT reference sequences. For a sequence to be retained, a match of at least six nucleotides to both a V gene segment and a J gene segment was required. A rearrangement was called productive if the CDR3 had no stop codons and remained in frame with V and J, and every other rearrangement was called non-productive. CDR3 was defined according to IMGT convention as the region running from the second conserved V-encoded cysteine to the conserved J-encoded phenylalanine. In an earlier analysis of roughly 580 of the donors, sequences lacking an unambiguous match to a single V gene segment were excluded. An earlier analysis of roughly 590 of the donors called V segments functional above 56.7% productive rearrangements and segregating when the between-donor standard deviation exceeded 5%. A statistical classification framework was built to diagnose cytomegalovirus status from the catalog of TCR beta chain sequences. V and J gene assignment, in a later analysis, came from comparing TCR nucleotide sequences with IMGT/GENE-DB human TR gene sequences. Using the TCRdist pipeline, a later analysis assigned CDR3 sequences along with most-parsimonious VDJ recombination scenarios. In a later analysis, each TCR beta chain was defined by its CDR3 amino acid sequence together with its V-gene family, and reads lacking a unique V-gene family were excluded. In a later analysis, 550 to 650 highly shared, low-generation-probability nucleotide sequences were removed to address suspected cross-contamination and a sequencing artifact. In a later analysis, a clonal expansion index for each public chain was calculated from normalized within-repertoire ranks of inferred template counts. A later analysis computed generation probabilities with a VDJ recombination model fitted to out-of-frame rearrangements, and checked the results against IGoR. A later analysis scored TCR-TCR, TCR-HLA and TCR-CMV co-occurrence with hypergeometric tests, applying a repertoire-size bias correction to TCR pairs. False discovery rates were estimated in a later analysis by permuting HLA or CMV assignments 20 times. In a later analysis, co-occurring TCRs were grouped using DBSCAN, with TCRdist sequence similarity added in when clustering inside HLA-allele-positive subsets. For co-occurrence clustering, repertoires with fewer than 30,000 or more than 120,000 public chains were excluded, along with four or five repertoires with anomalous nucleotide sharing. TCRdb retrieved this table from immuneACCESS and kept in-frame rearrangements only. Not all clones are present; in checked studies, unresolved V genes account for under half, and no reason is known for the remainder. V, J and clone size reflect that table, while D and trimming were determined from the DNA. This sample lists about 110,000 clones; 71% were detected once. The ten largest make up about 2.5% of the sample.

The sample comprised PBMCs. This TCR was recovered from a female donor in good health and CMV-seronegative.

DNA sequence: TGTGCCAGCAGTCCACTAGCGGGAGGGAACAATGAGCAGTTCTTC. The translation is CASSPLAGGNNEQFF. Recombination joined TRBV27 with TRBJ2-1; TRBD2 lines up with 13 middle nucleotides. The germline V gene (reference sequence) gives CDR1 as MNHEY and CDR2 as SMNVEV. Reading from cysteine to phenylalanine, the CDR3 counts 15 amino acids. Only the CDR3 portion is preserved as DNA: 45 bases, with reading frame beginning at the first base. V is pruned by 5 bases and J by 5 bases, leaving 3 bases of the junction without a gene match.